The table lists the clone carrying this T cell receptor (beta chain) with a count of one. Its antigen is not identified. These data are taken from a study of type 1 regulatory T cells. At the level of the study: This in vitro CD4 product, T-allo10, is enriched for Tr1 cells and alloantigen-specific. Study-wide points: Type 1 regulatory T cells had a more restricted TCR repertoire than non-type 1 regulatory T cells.

TCRdb reanalysed the reads using MiXCR and keeps one entry per CDR3 protein. The sample lists about 42,000 distinct CDR3 sequences, more than 10% occurring once. The sequencing input was cultured non-Tr1 T cells, either the whole culture or a sorted T cell fraction (not recorded which). The sequence derives from a human donor in good health.

CDR3 in DNA: TGTGCCAGTAGTATCGGACGAATGAGCGGGGAGCTGTTTTTT. Its translation is CASSIGRMSGELFF. V gene TRBV19 combines with J gene TRBJ2-2; no clear D. Germline V gives CDR1 LNHDA, CDR2 SQIVND (reference sequence). The CDR3 covers 14 residues. Trimming took off 3 bases at V and 7 bases at J, with 12 bases between the two ends.